This TCR beta chain was identified in a study of identical twins. Findings of the study overall: Rather than following the same donors, the conclusions depended on cross-sectional statistical analysis. Insertions ran lower in abundant cord blood beta clonotypes, though not in memory repertoires.

Germline V gene lookup returns CDR1 MNHEY and CDR2 SVGAGI. Germline trimming cut 4 bases from V and 2 bases from J; bases unmatched to any gene: 0. The CDR3 length is 14 residues. This clonotype was observed many times. Antigen unknown. MiXCR, run by TCRdb on the 5' RACE reads, gives a single entry per CDR3 protein. The table has hundreds of thousands of distinct CDR3 sequences, roughly 12% seen once; the top ten hold around 1.5%. The sample was also linked to a second study, of yellow fever vaccine responses in identical twins.

Sequencing was carried out using PBMCs. This receptor was identified in a woman aged 18-29 years in good health. The chain recombines TRBV6-5 with TRBJ2-7, with 12 bases aligning to TRBD2. The CDR3 region has the DNA TGTGCCAGCAGTTGGACTAGCGGGACCTACGAGCAGTACTTC. Amino acids: CASSWTSGTYEQYF.